This T cell receptor beta chain is drawn from a study of OX40 agonist ivuxolimab in advanced cancers. Study in general: At 0.01 to 10 mg/kg, ivuxolimab was administered intravenously to patients every 2 weeks. Under the entry rules, prior anti-PD-1, anti-PD-L1 or anti-CTLA-4 therapy was allowed, and approximately 36% had some.

Exclusion of a patient followed from autoimmune disease history or systemic immunosuppression. The repertoire was sequenced with immunoSEQ multiplex PCR; TCRdb's copy has only in-frame clones and lacks some. In the table there are more than 50,000 clones, more than 75% of which are singletons. Trimming left V 5 bases short and J 16 bases short, with 15 bases between. The CDR3 extends over 11 amino acids. Per the germline V gene, CDR1 is GTSNPN and CDR2 is SVGIG (reference sequence). The material sequenced was CD4+ or CD8+ T cells sorted from blood, taken in a trial of the OX40 agonist ivuxolimab. The chain couples TRBV30 to TRBJ1-6; D is possibly TRBD1 (5 bases). The TCR sequence derives from an adult with an advanced solid tumor such as melanoma, head and neck, liver or kidney cancer. The CDR3 region has the DNA TGTGCCTGGGGGGAAGGGGAGCGTCTCCACTTT. This gives the protein CAWGEGERLHF. The complete variable domain, with remaining parts taken from reference TRBV30 and TRBJ1-6, reads SQTIHQWPATLVQPVGSPLSLECTVEGTSNPNLYWYRQAAGRGLQLLFYSVGIGQISSEVPQNLSASRPQDRQFILSSKKLLLSDSGFYLCAWGEGERLHFGNGTRLTVT.